This T cell receptor beta chain was identified in a study of T cells after yellow fever vaccination. Overall study results and limits: FACS-sorted repertoires could contain abundant clonotypes contaminating from the bulk population. Overlap between CD4 and CD8 compartments was detected for a small share of clonotypes.

This clonotype occurred many times. What it binds is not known. Researchers made TCR cDNA using 5'RACE template switching, and this step added a universal primer site and UMIs. One entry per CDR3 protein, called by TCRdb with MiXCR from the 5' RACE reads. The table has 150,000 to 200,000 distinct CDR3 sequences, approximately 6.8% seen once. The CDR3 spans 14 residues. The germline gives CDR1 SGHRS, CDR2 YFSETQ. Trimming took off 4 bases at V and 11 bases at J, with 19 bases between the two ends. The input for sequencing was CD4+ T cells sorted from PBMCs, taken 5 days after the first yellow fever vaccination. This sequence was found in a man between 18 and 29 years old who received the YFV17D yellow fever vaccine. The chain combines TRBV5-1 with TRBJ1-5; tentative D call: TRBD1 (6 bases). CDR3 amino acids: CASSPEGGRSTQHF. In nucleotides, the CDR3 is TGCGCCAGCAGCCCGGAGGGGGGCCGCAGCACCCAGCATTTT.